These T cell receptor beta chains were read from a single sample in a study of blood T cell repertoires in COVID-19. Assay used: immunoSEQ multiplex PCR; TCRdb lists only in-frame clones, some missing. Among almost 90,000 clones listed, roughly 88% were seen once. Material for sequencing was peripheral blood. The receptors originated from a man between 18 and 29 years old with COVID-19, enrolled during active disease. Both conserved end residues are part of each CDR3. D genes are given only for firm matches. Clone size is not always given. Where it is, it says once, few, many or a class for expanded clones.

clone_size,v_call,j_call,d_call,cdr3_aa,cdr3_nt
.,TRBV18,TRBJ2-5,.,CASSPSRDRSETQYF,TGTGCCAGCTCACCCTCCAGGGATCGGTCAGAGACCCAGTACTTC
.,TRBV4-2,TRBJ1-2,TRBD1,CASSQGLGQGYGYTF,TGTGCCAGCAGCCAAGGTCTCGGACAGGGCTATGGCTACACCTTC
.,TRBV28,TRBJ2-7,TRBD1,CASSSGQRSLYEQYF,TGTGCCAGCAGTTCGGGACAGAGAAGCCTCTACGAGCAGTACTTC
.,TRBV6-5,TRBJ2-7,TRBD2,CASTGLAGSYEQYF,TGTGCCAGCACCGGACTAGCGGGATCCTACGAGCAGTACTTC
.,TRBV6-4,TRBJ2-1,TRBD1,CASSDRDRDHEQFF,TGTGCCAGCAGTGATCGGGACAGGGACCATGAGCAGTTCTTC
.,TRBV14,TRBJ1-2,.,CASSQARNYGYTF,TGTGCCAGCAGCCAAGCCAGGAACTATGGCTACACCTTC
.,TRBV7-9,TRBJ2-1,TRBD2,CASTWGGPSSEQFF,TGTGCCAGCACTTGGGGAGGGCCCTCGAGTGAGCAGTTCTTC
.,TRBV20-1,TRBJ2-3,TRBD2,CSASSSGSDTDTQYF,TGCAGTGCTAGTAGTAGCGGGAGCGACACAGATACGCAGTATTTT
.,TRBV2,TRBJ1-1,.,CASRGRGDEGTEAFF,TGTGCCAGCAGGGGGAGGGGGGATGAGGGCACTGAAGCTTTCTTT
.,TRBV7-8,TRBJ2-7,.,CASSYSRVPSAYEQYF,TGTGCCAGCAGCTACTCTCGGGTCCCTAGCGCCTACGAGCAGTACTTC
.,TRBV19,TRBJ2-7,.,CASSMGHKLTYEQYF,TGTGCCAGTAGTATGGGACACAAACTGACCTACGAGCAGTACTTC
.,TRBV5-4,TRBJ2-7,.,CASSLGGDYDEQYF,TGTGCCAGCAGCTTGGGGGGGGATTACGACGAGCAGTACTTC
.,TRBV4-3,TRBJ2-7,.,CASSQVYRAGEQYF,TGCGCCAGCAGCCAAGTCTACAGGGCTGGCGAGCAGTACTTC
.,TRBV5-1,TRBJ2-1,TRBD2,CASGAGGSYNEQFF,TGCGCCAGCGGGGCGGGAGGATCCTACAATGAGCAGTTCTTC
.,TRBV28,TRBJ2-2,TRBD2,CASSTLAVGTGELFF,TGTGCCAGCAGTACCCTAGCGGTTGGCACCGGGGAGCTGTTTTTT
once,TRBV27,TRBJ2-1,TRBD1,CASSRGQASYNEQFF,TGTGCCAGCAGTCGAGGACAGGCTTCCTACAATGAGCAGTTCTTC
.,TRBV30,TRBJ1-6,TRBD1,CAWGDRGRPLHF,TGTGCCTGGGGGGACAGGGGGCGCCCCCTCCACTTT
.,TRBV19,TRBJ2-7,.,CASSILADLSYEQYF,TGTGCCAGTAGTATCTTAGCGGATCTCTCCTACGAGCAGTACTTC
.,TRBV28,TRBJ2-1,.,CASRRSMSGYNEQFF,TGTGCCAGCAGGCGGTCTATGTCGGGGTACAATGAGCAGTTCTTC
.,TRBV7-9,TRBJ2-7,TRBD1,CASRMGQGINEQYF,TGTGCCAGCAGAATGGGACAGGGAATAAACGAGCAGTACTTC
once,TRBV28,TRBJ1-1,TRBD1,CASSPGQGSDTEAFF,TGTGCCAGCAGCCCTGGACAGGGTTCGGACACTGAAGCTTTCTTT
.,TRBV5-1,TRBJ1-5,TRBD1,CASSHHPGQGDQPQHF,TGCGCCAGCAGCCACCATCCGGGACAGGGTGATCAGCCCCAGCATTTT
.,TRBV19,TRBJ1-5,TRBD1,CASNTGDSNQPQHF,TGTGCCAGTAACACAGGGGATAGCAATCAGCCCCAGCATTTT
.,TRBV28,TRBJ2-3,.,CADPCYGATDTQYF,TGTGCCGACCCATGCTACGGAGCCACAGATACGCAGTATTTT
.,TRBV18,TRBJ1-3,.,CASSGGTLSSGNTIYF,TGTGCCAGCTCGGGCGGGACCCTTAGCTCTGGAAACACCATATATTTT
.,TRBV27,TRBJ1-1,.,CASSLSWAMNTEAFF,TGTGCCAGCAGTTTATCATGGGCCATGAACACTGAAGCTTTCTTT
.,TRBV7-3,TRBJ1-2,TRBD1,CASSFLPTRDRDGYTF,TGTGCCAGCAGCTTCTTACCAACCCGGGACAGGGATGGCTACACCTTC
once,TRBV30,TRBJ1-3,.,CAWSLGNTIYF,TGTGCCTGGAGCTTAGGAAACACCATATATTTT
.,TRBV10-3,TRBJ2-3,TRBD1,CATTGGGTQYF,TGTGCCACCACAGGGGGCGGTACGCAGTATTTT
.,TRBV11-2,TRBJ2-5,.,CASSSPGSLETQYF,TGTGCCAGCAGCTCGCCAGGGTCTCTAGAGACCCAGTACTTC
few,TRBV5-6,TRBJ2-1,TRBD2,CASSLGLYGTSGYNEQFF,TGTGCCAGCAGCTTGGGTTTATACGGGACTAGCGGATACAATGAGCAGTTCTTC
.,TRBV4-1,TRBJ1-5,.,CASSQGHSDQPQHF,TGCGCCAGCAGCCAAGGACACTCTGATCAGCCCCAGCATTTT
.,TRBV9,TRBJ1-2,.,CASSVGRGGGGYTF,TGTGCCAGCAGCGTCGGGCGCGGAGGTGGGGGCTACACCTTC
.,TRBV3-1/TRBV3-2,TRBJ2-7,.,CASSLSTSRAYEQYF,TGTGCCAGCAGCTTGAGCACGAGCCGCGCCTACGAGCAGTACTTC
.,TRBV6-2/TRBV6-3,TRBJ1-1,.,CASSRQSDIVSWAFF,TGTGCCAGCAGCAGACAGAGCGATATCGTCTCGTGGGCTTTCTTT
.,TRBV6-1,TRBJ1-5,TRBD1,CASSGRDRGGRNQPQHF,TGTGCCAGCAGTGGGCGGGACAGGGGAGGCCGTAATCAGCCCCAGCATTTT
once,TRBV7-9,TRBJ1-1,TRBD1,CASIDRDRGTEAFF,TGTGCCAGCATTGACCGGGACAGGGGGACTGAAGCTTTCTTT
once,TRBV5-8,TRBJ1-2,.,CASSAGGAGYTF,TGTGCCAGCAGCGCGGGGGGTGCTGGCTACACCTTC
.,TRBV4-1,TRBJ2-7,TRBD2,CASSSRGGLVYEQYF,TGCGCCAGCAGCTCACGGGGGGGGCTAGTGTACGAGCAGTACTTC
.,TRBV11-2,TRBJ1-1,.,CASSPGLPKAEAFF,TGTGCCAGCAGCCCGGGACTGCCAAAGGCTGAAGCTTTCTTT
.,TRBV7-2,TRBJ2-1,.,CASSLGLAGNEQFF,TGTGCCAGCAGCTTAGGCCTAGCTGGCAATGAGCAGTTCTTC
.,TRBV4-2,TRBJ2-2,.,CASSPVGGFPGELFF,TGTGCCAGCAGCCCCGTAGGGGGATTCCCCGGGGAGCTGTTTTTT
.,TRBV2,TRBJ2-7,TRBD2,CASRGTSVSSYEQYF,TGTGCCAGCAGGGGGACTAGCGTATCATCCTACGAGCAGTACTTC
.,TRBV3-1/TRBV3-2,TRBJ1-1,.,CASSQAPLGLEAFF,TGTGCCAGCAGCCAAGCGCCCCTCGGACTTGAAGCTTTCTTT
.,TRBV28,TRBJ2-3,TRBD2,CASTPGLAGTISTDTQYF,TGTGCCAGCACCCCGGGACTAGCGGGAACTATAAGCACAGATACGCAGTATTTT
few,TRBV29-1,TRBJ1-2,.,CSVLQGNGYTF,TGCAGCGTCCTCCAGGGCAATGGCTACACCTTC